This TCR beta chain was identified during a study of blood T cell repertoires in COVID-19. Study-level information: In each case, the material was cDNA or gDNA derived from T cells, B-cell-depleted T cells, or PBMCs.

Original processing notes: Nucleated cell counts were estimated from reference gene primer amplification. Profiled with immunoSEQ multiplex PCR; TCRdb holds only in-frame clones, not every one. That table gives V, J and clone size, and the DNA gave D and trimming. The table lists fewer than 300,000 clones, 83% of them singletons. The CDR3 totals 13 residues. The germline gives CDR1 MGHDK, CDR2 SYGVNS. Trimming cost V 2 bases and J 8 bases, with 12 bases left between them. This TCR was recovered from a woman between 50 and 59 years old who had recovered from COVID-19. What was sequenced was peripheral blood. The chain joins TRBV25-1 to TRBJ1-2; D gene uncertain. CDR3 loop: CASSEGGTGGYTF. CDR3 DNA: TGTGCCAGCAGTGAAGGCGGTACGGGAGGCTACACCTTC.